The source of this T cell receptor beta chain is a study of vaccination effects on CD4 cells after COVID-19. On the study more broadly: The second dose preceded post-vaccine samples by a median of 72 days.

To note about this clone: What it recognizes is unknown.

The CDR3 consists of 15 residues. CDR1 LGHDT and CDR2 YNNKEL come from the germline V gene (reference sequence). V lost 2 bases and J lost 2; bases outside the gene matches: 5. Study-level points and caveats: Healthy vaccinees had only 1 of 255 vaccine-induced clones cross-react with common cold coronaviruses.

It was after nine to ten days of culture that CD4+ T cells were isolated. Participants received two doses of either the BNT162b2 or mRNA-1273 vaccine. Absence of prior SARS-CoV-2 infection characterized the vaccine recipients, who showed negative nucleocapsid antibodies. Assay: immunoSEQ multiplex PCR; the TCRdb copy retains only in-frame clones and omits some. The sample lists tens of thousands of clones, 65% to 80% occurring once. The rearrangement joins TRBV3-1 (or the pseudogene TRBV3-2) to TRBJ1-1; 7 nucleotides agree with TRBD1. The sequence was obtained from a human donor who received a COVID-19 vaccine. The source material was CD4+ T cells from PBMCs cultured without peptide, sampled after COVID-19 vaccination. CDR3 sequence (DNA): TGTGCCAGCAGCCAACCCGGGACAGTTAACACTGAAGCTTTCTTT. It yields the protein CASSQPGTVNTEAFF.